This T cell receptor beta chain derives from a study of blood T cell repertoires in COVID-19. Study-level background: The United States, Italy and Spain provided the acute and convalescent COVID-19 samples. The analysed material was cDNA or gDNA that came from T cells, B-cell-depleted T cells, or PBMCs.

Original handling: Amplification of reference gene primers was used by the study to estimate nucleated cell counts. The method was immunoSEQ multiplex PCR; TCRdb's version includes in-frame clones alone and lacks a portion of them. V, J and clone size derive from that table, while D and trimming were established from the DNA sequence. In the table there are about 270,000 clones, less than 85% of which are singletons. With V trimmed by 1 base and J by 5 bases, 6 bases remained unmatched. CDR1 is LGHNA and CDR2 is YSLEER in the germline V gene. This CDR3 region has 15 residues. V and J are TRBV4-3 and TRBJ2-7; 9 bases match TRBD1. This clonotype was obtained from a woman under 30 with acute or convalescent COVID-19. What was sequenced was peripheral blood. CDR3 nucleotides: TGCGCCAGCAGCCAAGCCGGGACAGGGCGGCACGAGCAGTACTTC. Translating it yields CASSQAGTGRHEQYF.